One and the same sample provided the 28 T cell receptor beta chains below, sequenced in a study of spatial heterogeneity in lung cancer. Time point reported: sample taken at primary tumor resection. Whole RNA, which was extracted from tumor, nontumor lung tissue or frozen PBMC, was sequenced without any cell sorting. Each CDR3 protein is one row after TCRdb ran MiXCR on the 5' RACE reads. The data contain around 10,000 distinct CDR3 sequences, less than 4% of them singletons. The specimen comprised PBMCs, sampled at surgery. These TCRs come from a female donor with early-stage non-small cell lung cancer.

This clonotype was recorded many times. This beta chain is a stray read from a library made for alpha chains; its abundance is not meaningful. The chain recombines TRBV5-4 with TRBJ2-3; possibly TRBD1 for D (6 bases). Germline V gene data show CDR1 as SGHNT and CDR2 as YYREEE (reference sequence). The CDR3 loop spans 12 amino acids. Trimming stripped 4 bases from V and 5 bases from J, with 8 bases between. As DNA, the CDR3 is TGTGCCAGCAGCATAGGGGGAGATACGCAGTATTTT. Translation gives CASSIGGDTQYF.

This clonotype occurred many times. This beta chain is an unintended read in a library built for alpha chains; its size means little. CDR3 in DNA: TGTGCTAGTGGTTTGGGGCTAGCGGAAGAGACCCAGTACTTC. Protein: CASGLGLAEETQYF. The rearrangement uses TRBV12-5 and TRBJ2-5; 7 bases are a match to TRBD2. The CDR3 totals 14 residues. V shed 1 base and J 3 bases; nucleotides not matched to a gene: 2. Germline V gene lookup returns CDR1 LGHNT and CDR2 FRNRAP. The full variable domain, its missing parts supplied by reference TRBV12-5 and TRBJ2-5, is DARVTQTPRHKVTEMGQEVTMRCQPILGHNTVFWYRQTMMQGLELLAYFRNRAPLDDSGMPKDRFSAEMPDATLATLKIQPSEPRDSAVYFCASGLGLAEETQYFGPGTRLLVL.

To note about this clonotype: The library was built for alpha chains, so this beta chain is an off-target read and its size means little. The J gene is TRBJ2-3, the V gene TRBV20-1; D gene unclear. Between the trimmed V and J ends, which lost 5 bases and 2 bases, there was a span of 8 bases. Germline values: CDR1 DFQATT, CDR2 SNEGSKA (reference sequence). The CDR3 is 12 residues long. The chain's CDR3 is CSARALTDTQYF. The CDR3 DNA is TGCAGTGCTCGGGCCCTCACAGATACGCAGTATTTT.

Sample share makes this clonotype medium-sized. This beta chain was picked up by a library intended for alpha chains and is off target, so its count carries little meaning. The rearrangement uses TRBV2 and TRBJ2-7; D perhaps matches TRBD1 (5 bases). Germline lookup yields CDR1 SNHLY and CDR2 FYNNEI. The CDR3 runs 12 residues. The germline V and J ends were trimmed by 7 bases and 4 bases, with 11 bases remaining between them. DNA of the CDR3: TGTGCCAGCAAGGGGCTCGGGTACGAGCAGTACTTC. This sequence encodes CASKGLGYEQYF.

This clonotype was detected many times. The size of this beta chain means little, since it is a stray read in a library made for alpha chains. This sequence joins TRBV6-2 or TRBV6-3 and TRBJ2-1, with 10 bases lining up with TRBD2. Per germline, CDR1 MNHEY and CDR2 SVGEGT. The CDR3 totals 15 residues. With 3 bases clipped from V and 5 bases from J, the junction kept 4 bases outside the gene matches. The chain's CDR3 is CASSYGTSANNEQFF. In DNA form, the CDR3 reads TGTGCCAGCAGTTATGGGACTAGCGCAAACAATGAGCAGTTCTTC.

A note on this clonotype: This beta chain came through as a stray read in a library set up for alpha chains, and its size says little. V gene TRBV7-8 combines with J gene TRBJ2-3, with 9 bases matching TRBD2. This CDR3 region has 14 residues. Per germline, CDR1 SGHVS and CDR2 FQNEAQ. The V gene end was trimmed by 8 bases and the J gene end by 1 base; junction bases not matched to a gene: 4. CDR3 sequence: CASRRLAGTDTQYF. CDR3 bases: TGTGCCAGCCGTCGACTAGCGGGCACAGATACGCAGTATTTT.

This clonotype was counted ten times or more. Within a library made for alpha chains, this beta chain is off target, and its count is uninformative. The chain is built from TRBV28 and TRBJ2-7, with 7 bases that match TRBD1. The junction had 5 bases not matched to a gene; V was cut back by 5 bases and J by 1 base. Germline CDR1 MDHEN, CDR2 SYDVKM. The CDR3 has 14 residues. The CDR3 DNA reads TGTGCCAGCAGTCAACAGGGGTGGTCCTACGAGCAGTACTTC. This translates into CASSQQGWSYEQYF.

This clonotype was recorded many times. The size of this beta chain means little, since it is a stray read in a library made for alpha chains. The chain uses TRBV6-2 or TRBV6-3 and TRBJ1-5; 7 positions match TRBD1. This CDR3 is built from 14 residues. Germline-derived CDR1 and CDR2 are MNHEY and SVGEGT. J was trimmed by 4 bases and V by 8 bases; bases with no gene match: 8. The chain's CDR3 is CASSRGNGNQPQHF. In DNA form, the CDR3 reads TGTGCCAGCTCCAGGGGGAACGGTAATCAGCCCCAGCATTTT.

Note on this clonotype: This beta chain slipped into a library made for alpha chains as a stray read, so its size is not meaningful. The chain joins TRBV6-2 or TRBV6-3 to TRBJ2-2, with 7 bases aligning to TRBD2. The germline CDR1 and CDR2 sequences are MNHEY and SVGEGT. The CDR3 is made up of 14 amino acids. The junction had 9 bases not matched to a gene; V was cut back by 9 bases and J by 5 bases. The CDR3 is CASTRGAGTGELFF. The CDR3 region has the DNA TGTGCCAGTACCCGAGGAGCGGGAACCGGGGAGCTGTTTTTT.

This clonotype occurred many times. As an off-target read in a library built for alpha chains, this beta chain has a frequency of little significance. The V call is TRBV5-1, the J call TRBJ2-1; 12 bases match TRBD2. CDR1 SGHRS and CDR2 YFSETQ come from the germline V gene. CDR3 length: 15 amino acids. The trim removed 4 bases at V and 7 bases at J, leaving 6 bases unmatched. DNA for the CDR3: TGCGCCAGCAGCCCGACTAGCGGGAGAGTTAATGAGCAGTTCTTC. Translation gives CASSPTSGRVNEQFF.

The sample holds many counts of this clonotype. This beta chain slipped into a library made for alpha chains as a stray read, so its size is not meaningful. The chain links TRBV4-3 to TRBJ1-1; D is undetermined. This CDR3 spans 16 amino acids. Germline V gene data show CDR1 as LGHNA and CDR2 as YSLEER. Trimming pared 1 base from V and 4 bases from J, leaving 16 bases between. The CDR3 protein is CASSQGYRGSRTEAFF. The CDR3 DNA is TGCGCCAGCAGCCAAGGCTATCGGGGATCTCGCACTGAAGCTTTCTTT.

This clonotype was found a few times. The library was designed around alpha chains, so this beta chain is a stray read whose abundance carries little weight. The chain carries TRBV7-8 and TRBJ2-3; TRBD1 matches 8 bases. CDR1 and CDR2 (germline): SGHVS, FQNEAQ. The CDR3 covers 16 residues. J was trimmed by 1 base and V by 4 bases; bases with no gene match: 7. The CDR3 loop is CASSYDRGLRTDTQYF. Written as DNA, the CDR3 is TGTGCCAGCAGCTACGACAGGGGTCTACGCACAGATACGCAGTATTTT.

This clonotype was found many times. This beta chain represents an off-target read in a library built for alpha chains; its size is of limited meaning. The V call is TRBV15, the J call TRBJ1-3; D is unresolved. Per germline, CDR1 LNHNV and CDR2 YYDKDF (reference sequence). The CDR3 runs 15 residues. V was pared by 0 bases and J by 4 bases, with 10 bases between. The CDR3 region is CATSRDRDFGNTIYF. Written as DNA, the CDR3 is TGTGCCACCAGCAGAGATCGGGATTTCGGAAACACCATATATTTT.

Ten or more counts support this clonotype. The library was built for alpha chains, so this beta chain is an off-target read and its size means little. CDR3 region: CASSREGSGANVLTF. The CDR3 DNA is TGCGCCAGCAGCCGGGAGGGTTCTGGGGCCAACGTCCTGACTTTC. This chain links TRBV5-1 with TRBJ2-6; 8 bases match TRBD2. From germline, CDR1 is SGHRS and CDR2 YFSETQ. This CDR3 is 15 amino acids long. Trimming removed 4 bases from V and 1 base from J; junction bases left unmatched: 1.

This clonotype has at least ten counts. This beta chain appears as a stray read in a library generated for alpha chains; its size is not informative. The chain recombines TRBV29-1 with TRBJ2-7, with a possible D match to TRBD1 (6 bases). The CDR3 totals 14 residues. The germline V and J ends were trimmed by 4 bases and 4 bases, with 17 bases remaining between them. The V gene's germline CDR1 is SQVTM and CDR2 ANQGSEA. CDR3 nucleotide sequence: TGCAGCGTTGGCGGTGCAGGGGAGCGTTACGAGCAGTACTTC. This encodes CSVGGAGERYEQYF.

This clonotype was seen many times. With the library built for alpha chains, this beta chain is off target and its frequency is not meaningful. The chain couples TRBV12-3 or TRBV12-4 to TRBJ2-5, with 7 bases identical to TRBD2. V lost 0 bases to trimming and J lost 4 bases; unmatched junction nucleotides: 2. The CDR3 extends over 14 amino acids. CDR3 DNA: TGTGCCAGCAGTTTAGCGGGAGGGCCAGAGACCCAGTACTTC. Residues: CASSLAGGPETQYF.

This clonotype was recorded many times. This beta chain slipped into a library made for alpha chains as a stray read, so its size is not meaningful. The DNA for the CDR3 is TGTGCCAGCAGCCCAAAGAGCGACACGGGCTCCTACAATGAGCAGTTCTTC. Translation gives CASSPKSDTGSYNEQFF. The genes are TRBV4-2 and TRBJ2-1; D is ambiguous. The ends were cut back, 4 bases at V and 0 bases at J, with 16 bases in the middle. The CDR3 totals 17 residues. CDR1 is LGHNA and CDR2 is YNFKEQ in the germline V gene.

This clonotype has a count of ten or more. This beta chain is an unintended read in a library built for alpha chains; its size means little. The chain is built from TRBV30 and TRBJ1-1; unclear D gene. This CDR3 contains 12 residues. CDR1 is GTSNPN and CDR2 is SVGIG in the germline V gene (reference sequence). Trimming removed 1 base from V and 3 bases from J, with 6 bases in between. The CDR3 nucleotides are TGTGCCTGGAGTGGTGGGGACACTGAAGCTTTCTTT. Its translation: CAWSGGDTEAFF.

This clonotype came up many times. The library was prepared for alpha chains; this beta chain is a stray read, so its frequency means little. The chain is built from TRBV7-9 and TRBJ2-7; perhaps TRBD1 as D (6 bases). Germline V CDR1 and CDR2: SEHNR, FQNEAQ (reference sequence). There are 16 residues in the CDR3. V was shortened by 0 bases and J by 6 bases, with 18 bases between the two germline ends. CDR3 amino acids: CASSLAQGYTSTEQYF. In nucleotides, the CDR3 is TGTGCCAGCAGCTTAGCGCAGGGGTACACATCTACCGAGCAGTACTTC.

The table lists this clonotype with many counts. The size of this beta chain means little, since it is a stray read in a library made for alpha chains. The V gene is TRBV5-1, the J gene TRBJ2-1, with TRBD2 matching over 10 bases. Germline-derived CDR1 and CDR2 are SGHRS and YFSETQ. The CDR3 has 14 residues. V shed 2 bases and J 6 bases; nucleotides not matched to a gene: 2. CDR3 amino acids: CASSFSGGTNEQFF. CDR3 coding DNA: TGCGCCAGCAGCTTTAGCGGGGGGACCAATGAGCAGTTCTTC.

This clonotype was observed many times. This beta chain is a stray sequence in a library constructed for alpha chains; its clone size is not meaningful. This chain's CDR3 is CASSLEGQGRSGELFF. Written as DNA, the CDR3 is TGCGCCAGCAGCTTGGAGGGACAGGGAAGATCCGGGGAGCTGTTTTTT. V and J are TRBV5-1 and TRBJ2-2; 9 bases fit TRBD1. The CDR3 sequence is 16 residues long. V shed 0 bases and J 6 bases; nucleotides not matched to a gene: 6. The germline V gene has CDR1 SGHRS and CDR2 YFSETQ.

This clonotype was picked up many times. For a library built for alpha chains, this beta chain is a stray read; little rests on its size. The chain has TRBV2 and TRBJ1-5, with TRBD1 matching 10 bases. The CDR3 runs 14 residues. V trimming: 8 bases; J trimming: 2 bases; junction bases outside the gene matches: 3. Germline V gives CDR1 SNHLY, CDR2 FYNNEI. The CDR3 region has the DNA TGTGCCAGCCAAGGACAGGGGGGCAATCAGCCCCAGCATTTT. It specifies CASQGQGGNQPQHF.

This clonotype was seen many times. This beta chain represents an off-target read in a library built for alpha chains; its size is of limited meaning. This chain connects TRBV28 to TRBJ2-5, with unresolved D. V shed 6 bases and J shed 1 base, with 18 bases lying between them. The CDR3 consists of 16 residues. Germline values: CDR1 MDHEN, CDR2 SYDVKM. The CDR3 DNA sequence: TGTGCCAGCAGCATCCCTGGCCACAGCACCCAAGAGACCCAGTACTTC. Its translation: CASSIPGHSTQETQYF.

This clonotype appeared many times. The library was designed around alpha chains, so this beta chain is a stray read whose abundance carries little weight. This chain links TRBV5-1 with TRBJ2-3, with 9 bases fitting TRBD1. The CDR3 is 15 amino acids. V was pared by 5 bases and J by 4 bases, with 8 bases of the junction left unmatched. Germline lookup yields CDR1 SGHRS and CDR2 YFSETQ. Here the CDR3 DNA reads TGCGCCAGCAGGCCGGCGGGACAGGGCTCAGATACGCAGTATTTT. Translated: CASRPAGQGSDTQYF.

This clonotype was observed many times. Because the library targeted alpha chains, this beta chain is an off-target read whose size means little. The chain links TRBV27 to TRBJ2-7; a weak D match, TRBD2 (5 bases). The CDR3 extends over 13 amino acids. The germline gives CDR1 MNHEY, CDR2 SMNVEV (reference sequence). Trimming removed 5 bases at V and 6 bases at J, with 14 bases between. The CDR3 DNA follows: TGTGCCAGCAGTGGACTCGCCCCAGGCGAGCAGTACTTC. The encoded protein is CASSGLAPGEQYF.

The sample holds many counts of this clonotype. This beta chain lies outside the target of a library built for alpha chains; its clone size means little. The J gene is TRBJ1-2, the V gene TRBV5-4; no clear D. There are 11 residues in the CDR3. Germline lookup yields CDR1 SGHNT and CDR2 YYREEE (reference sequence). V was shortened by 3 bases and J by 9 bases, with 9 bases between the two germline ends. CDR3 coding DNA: TGTGCCAGCAGCTACTTAAACAGCTACACCTTC. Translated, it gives CASSYLNSYTF.

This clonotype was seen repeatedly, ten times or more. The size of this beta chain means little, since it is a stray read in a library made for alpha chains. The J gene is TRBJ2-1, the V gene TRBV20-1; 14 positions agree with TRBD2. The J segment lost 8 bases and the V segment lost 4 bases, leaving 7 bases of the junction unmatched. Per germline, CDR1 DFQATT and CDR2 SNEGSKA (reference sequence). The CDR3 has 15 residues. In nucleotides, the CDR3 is TGCAGTGCTATCCCCGGGACTAGCGGGGGCTATGAGCAGTTCTTC. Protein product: CSAIPGTSGGYEQFF.

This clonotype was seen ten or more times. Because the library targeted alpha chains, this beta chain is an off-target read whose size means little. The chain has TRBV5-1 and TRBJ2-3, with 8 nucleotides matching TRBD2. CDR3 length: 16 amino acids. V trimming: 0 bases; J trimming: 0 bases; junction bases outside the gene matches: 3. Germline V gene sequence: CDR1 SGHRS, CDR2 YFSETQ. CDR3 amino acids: CASSLEREGSTDTQYF. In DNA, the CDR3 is TGCGCCAGCAGCTTGGAACGGGAGGGAAGCACAGATACGCAGTATTTT. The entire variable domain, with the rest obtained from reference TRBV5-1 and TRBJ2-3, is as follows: KAGVTQTPRYLIKTRGQQVTLSCSPISGHRSVSWYQQTPGQGLQFLFEYFSETQRNKGNFPGRFSGRQFSNSRSEMNVSTLELGDSALYLCASSLEREGSTDTQYFGPGTRLTVL.